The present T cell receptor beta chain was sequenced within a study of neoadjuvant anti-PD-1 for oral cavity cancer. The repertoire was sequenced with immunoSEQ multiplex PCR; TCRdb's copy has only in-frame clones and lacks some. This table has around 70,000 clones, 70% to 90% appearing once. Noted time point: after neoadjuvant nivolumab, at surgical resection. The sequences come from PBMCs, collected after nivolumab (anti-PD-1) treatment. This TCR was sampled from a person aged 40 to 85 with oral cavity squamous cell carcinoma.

For the CDR3, the DNA is TGTGCCAGCAGCCGGACTAGCGGGAGGACCAATGAGCAGTTCTTC. Protein sequence: CASSRTSGRTNEQFF. The V call is TRBV7-8, the J call TRBJ2-1, with TRBD2 identical over 14 bases. The germline V gene has CDR1 SGHVS and CDR2 FQNEAQ. J was trimmed by 6 bases and V by 5 bases; bases with no gene match: 3. The CDR3 consists of 15 residues.